Listed below are T cell receptor beta chains from one sample, sequenced in a study of T-cell reconstitution after alpha-beta-depleted transplantation in children. One entry per CDR3 protein, called by TCRdb with MiXCR from the PCR reads. The table lists hundreds of thousands of distinct CDR3 sequences, approximately 32% of them singletons. The sample consisted of PBMCs from the stem cell graft donor, taken from the stem cell graft. The receptors here all came from a human donor who donated a stem cell graft to a child with aplastic anemia. CDR3s include the opening cysteine and the closing phenylalanine or tryptophan. A D gene is named only where the DNA matches it firmly. Some rows have no size entry. The others give once, few or many, or a class for an expanded clone.

size | J | D | V | CDR3 | DNA
. | TRBJ2-3 | . | TRBV6-2/TRBV6-3 | CASSKVLGTTIFPRSSTDTQYF | TGTGCCAGCTCAAAGGTTTTGGGGACAACGATCTTCCCACGCTCTAGCACAGATACGCAGTATTTT
few | TRBJ1-1 | . | TRBV20-1 | CSANTGSHTEAFF | TGCAGTGCTAACACAGGGTCCCACACTGAAGCTTTCTTT
. | TRBJ2-1 | TRBD2 | TRBV20-1 | CSADKAGESSEQFF | TGCAGTGCTGATAAGGCGGGAGAGTCCAGTGAGCAGTTCTTC
. | TRBJ2-1 | TRBD2 | TRBV5-1 | CASSLGGGSSYNEQFF | TGTGCCAGCAGCTTGGGTGGCGGGAGCTCCTACAATGAGCAGTTCTTC
few | TRBJ2-3 | . | TRBV20-1 | CSAPTASSTDTQYF | TGCAGTGCTCCCACCGCTAGCAGCACAGATACGCAGTATTTT
few | TRBJ1-5 | . | TRBV24-1 | CATSEGGSNQPQHF | TGTGCCACCAGTGAGGGGGGGAGCAATCAGCCCCAGCATTTT
few | TRBJ1-1 | . | TRBV6-1 | CASRREGLNTEAFF | TGTGCCAGCAGGCGCGAGGGATTGAACACTGAAGCTTTCTTT
few | TRBJ1-1 | . | TRBV5-1 | CASNRDGKNTEAFF | TGCGCCAGCAATAGGGACGGGAAAAACACTGAAGCTTTCTTT
. | TRBJ2-2 | . | TRBV20-1 | CSARDWGARTGELFF | TGCAGTGCTAGAGATTGGGGGGCTCGCACCGGGGAGCTGTTTTTT
. | TRBJ2-1 | . | TRBV6-5 | CASSYLDEQFF | TGTGCCAGCAGTTACCTCGATGAGCAGTTCTTC
. | TRBJ1-2 | TRBD1 | TRBV6-1 | CASARDSSLRFYGYTF | TGTGCCAGCGCGCGGGACAGCTCCTTACGTTTCTATGGCTACACCTTC
. | TRBJ2-1 | . | TRBV12-3/TRBV12-4 | CASSPDRASYNEQFF | TGTGCCAGCAGTCCAGACAGAGCCTCCTACAATGAGCAGTTCTTC
. | TRBJ2-1 | . | TRBV18 | CASSPTESSYNEQFF | TGTGCCAGCTCACCTACAGAGAGCTCCTACAATGAGCAGTTCTTC
few | TRBJ2-2 | . | TRBV7-2 | CASSFQVGELFF | TGTGCCAGCAGTTTTCAGGTCGGGGAGCTGTTTTTT
few | TRBJ2-2 | . | TRBV12-3/TRBV12-4 | CASSTLGWADTGELFF | TGTGCCAGCAGCACTTTAGGTTGGGCAGACACCGGGGAGCTGTTTTTT
. | TRBJ2-2 | TRBD2 | TRBV11-2 | CASSRSSGSYTGELFF | TGTGCCAGCAGCCGATCTAGCGGGAGTTACACCGGGGAGCTGTTTTTT
. | TRBJ1-1 | . | TRBV4-3 | CASSQDRLPNTEAFF | TGCGCCAGCAGCCAAGATCGGCTCCCGAACACTGAAGCTTTCTTT
once | TRBJ1-3 | . | TRBV7-9 | CASSLDALGGSGNTIYF | TGTGCCAGCAGCTTAGATGCCTTAGGAGGCTCTGGAAACACCATATATTTT
. | TRBJ2-1 | TRBD2 | TRBV7-6 | CASSLVSGARSVNEQFF | TGTGCCAGCAGCTTAGTTAGCGGGGCCCGGTCTGTAAATGAGCAGTTCTTC
. | TRBJ1-2 | . | TRBV20-1 | CSARGWTVNNGYTF | TGCAGTGCTAGAGGCTGGACGGTGAACAATGGCTACACCTTC
. | TRBJ1-5 | . | TRBV12-3/TRBV12-4 | CASSFYSNQPQHF | TGTGCCAGCAGTTTTTATAGCAATCAGCCCCAGCATTTT
. | TRBJ2-1 | TRBD1 | TRBV6-2/TRBV6-3 | CASSSPGTGRPNEQFF | TGTGCCAGCAGTTCCCCCGGGACAGGAAGGCCCAATGAGCAGTTCTTC
. | TRBJ2-1 | TRBD2 | TRBV5-1 | CASSLIPGGSNEQFF | TGCGCCAGCAGCTTGATCCCGGGAGGGTCGAATGAGCAGTTCTTC
. | TRBJ1-2 | . | TRBV15 | CATSRDPQEGYTF | TGTGCCACCAGCAGAGATCCGCAAGAGGGCTACACCTTC
. | TRBJ2-2 | . | TRBV28 | CASNSVAGELFF | TGTGCCAGCAATAGCGTAGCCGGGGAGCTGTTTTTT
. | TRBJ2-7 | . | TRBV6-1 | CASSEISGLSYEQYF | TGTGCCAGCAGTGAAATTTCGGGTCTCTCCTACGAGCAGTACTTC
. | TRBJ1-5 | . | TRBV2 | CASSEGAGRNQPQHF | TGTGCCAGCAGTGAAGGGGCAGGGCGAAATCAGCCCCAGCATTTT
. | TRBJ2-4 | TRBD1 | TRBV7-2 | CASSRGQGNIQYF | TGTGCCAGCAGCCGGGGACAGGGGAACATTCAGTACTTC
. | TRBJ1-1 | . | TRBV20-1 | CSARSDGNTEAFF | TGCAGTGCTAGATCCGACGGGAACACTGAAGCTTTCTTT
few | TRBJ1-6 | . | TRBV7-2 | CASSRVWAGDNSPLHF | TGTGCCAGCAGCCGCGTTTGGGCAGGAGATAATTCACCCCTCCACTTT
. | TRBJ2-4 | TRBD2 | TRBV20-1 | CSARVRREGPLAKNIQYF | TGCAGTGCTAGAGTTAGGCGGGAGGGCCCCCTGGCCAAAAACATTCAGTACTTC
few | TRBJ2-7 | TRBD2 | TRBV29-1 | CSVEREGEQYF | TGCAGCGTTGAGAGGGAGGGAGAGCAGTACTTC
. | TRBJ2-2 | . | TRBV12-3/TRBV12-4 | CASSLDFRGRGSAGELFF | TGTGCCAGCAGTTTAGATTTTCGGGGGAGAGGGAGTGCCGGGGAGCTGTTTTTT
few | TRBJ2-1 | . | TRBV7-7 | CASSLGPGVTYNEQFF | TGTGCCAGCAGCTTAGGACCCGGGGTAACCTACAATGAGCAGTTCTTC
. | TRBJ1-4 | . | TRBV20-1 | CSASREGKLFF | TGCAGTGCTTCTAGAGAAGGAAAACTGTTTTTT
. | TRBJ1-1 | . | TRBV5-1 | CASSLDGQMNTEAFF | TGCGCCAGCAGCTTAGACGGGCAGATGAACACTGAAGCTTTCTTT
. | TRBJ1-4 | . | TRBV7-2 | CASSHSPPTTNEKLFF | TGTGCCAGCAGCCACTCACCACCTACAACTAATGAAAAACTGTTTTTT
few | TRBJ2-1 | TRBD2 | TRBV9 | CASSVFSSGTNEQFF | TGTGCCAGCAGCGTATTTTCTAGCGGGACGAATGAGCAGTTCTTC
many | TRBJ1-1 | . | TRBV6-5 | CASSYSRNTEAFF | TGTGCCAGCAGTTACTCTAGGAACACTGAAGCTTTCTTT
few | TRBJ2-1 | . | TRBV10-1 | CASSERLANNEQFF | TGCGCCAGCAGTGAGCGCCTAGCCAACAATGAGCAGTTCTTC
few | TRBJ1-5 | . | TRBV5-1 | CASTLSGDSNQPQHF | TGCGCCAGCACCTTATCGGGTGATAGCAATCAGCCCCAGCATTTT
. | TRBJ2-3 | TRBD2 | TRBV5-1 | CASRILAASTDTQYF | TGCGCCAGCAGGATACTAGCGGCCAGCACAGATACGCAGTATTTT
few | TRBJ2-5 | TRBD2 | TRBV29-1 | CSVTLAGGYETQYF | TGCAGCGTTACCCTAGCGGGAGGCTACGAGACCCAGTACTTC
. | TRBJ2-5 | . | TRBV7-2 | CASSLIAETQYF | TGTGCCAGCAGCTTAATTGCAGAGACCCAGTACTTC
. | TRBJ2-1 | TRBD1 | TRBV5-1 | CASSRGTGGADEQFF | TGCGCCAGCAGCCGGGGGACAGGGGGCGCGGATGAGCAGTTCTTC
many | TRBJ2-4 | TRBD2 | TRBV20-1 | CSAALAVAKNIQYF | TGCAGTGCTGCTCTAGCGGTAGCCAAAAACATTCAGTACTTC
few | TRBJ2-4 | . | TRBV29-1 | CSVVPGQNIQYF | TGCAGCGTTGTCCCAGGCCAAAACATTCAGTACTTC
. | TRBJ2-1 | . | TRBV6-5 | CASSYSILAGSSYNEQFF | TGTGCCAGCAGTTACTCTATTTTGGCGGGGAGCTCCTACAATGAGCAGTTCTTC
few | TRBJ2-3 | TRBD1 | TRBV5-1 | CASSSGQGITDTQYF | TGCGCCAGCAGCAGCGGACAGGGGATCACAGATACGCAGTATTTT
few | TRBJ1-5 | . | TRBV6-5 | CASSYRGSNQPQHF | TGTGCCAGCAGTTACAGGGGTAGCAATCAGCCCCAGCATTTT
many | TRBJ1-5 | . | TRBV20-1 | CSASWTVSNQPQHF | TGCAGTGCTAGCTGGACAGTAAGCAATCAGCCCCAGCATTTT
. | TRBJ1-4 | . | TRBV12-3/TRBV12-4 | CASSLAGSGSNNEKLFF | TGTGCCAGCAGTTTAGCGGGTTCCGGATCCAATAATGAAAAACTGTTTTTT
few | TRBJ1-5 | . | TRBV5-5 | CASSSSGGDNQPQHF | TGTGCCAGCAGCTCTAGTGGGGGTGACAATCAGCCCCAGCATTTT
few | TRBJ2-6 | . | TRBV20-1 | CSAFGTSSGANVLTF | TGCAGTGCTTTTGGGACATCGTCTGGGGCCAACGTCCTGACTTTC
. | TRBJ2-7 | . | TRBV19 | CASSLRPATGYEQYF | TGTGCCAGTAGTCTACGACCCGCGACAGGCTACGAGCAGTACTTC
few | TRBJ2-2 | . | TRBV7-2 | CASSPRTATTGELFF | TGTGCCAGCAGCCCCCGGACTGCTACTACCGGGGAGCTGTTTTTT
. | TRBJ1-2 | . | TRBV6-5 | CASSYSGVVGYGYTF | TGTGCCAGCAGTTACTCTGGGGTAGTGGGCTATGGCTACACCTTC
. | TRBJ2-1 | TRBD2 | TRBV6-2/TRBV6-3 | CASSYLTSGSTNEQFF | TGTGCCAGCAGCTATCTAACTAGCGGGAGTACTAATGAGCAGTTCTTC
few | TRBJ1-1 | . | TRBV15 | CATSRGRQVNTEAFF | TGTGCCACCAGCAGAGGTAGACAGGTGAACACTGAAGCTTTCTTT
. | TRBJ1-1 | . | TRBV7-2 | CASSLSQGLNTEAFF | TGTGCCAGCAGCTTATCCCAGGGACTGAACACTGAAGCTTTCTTT